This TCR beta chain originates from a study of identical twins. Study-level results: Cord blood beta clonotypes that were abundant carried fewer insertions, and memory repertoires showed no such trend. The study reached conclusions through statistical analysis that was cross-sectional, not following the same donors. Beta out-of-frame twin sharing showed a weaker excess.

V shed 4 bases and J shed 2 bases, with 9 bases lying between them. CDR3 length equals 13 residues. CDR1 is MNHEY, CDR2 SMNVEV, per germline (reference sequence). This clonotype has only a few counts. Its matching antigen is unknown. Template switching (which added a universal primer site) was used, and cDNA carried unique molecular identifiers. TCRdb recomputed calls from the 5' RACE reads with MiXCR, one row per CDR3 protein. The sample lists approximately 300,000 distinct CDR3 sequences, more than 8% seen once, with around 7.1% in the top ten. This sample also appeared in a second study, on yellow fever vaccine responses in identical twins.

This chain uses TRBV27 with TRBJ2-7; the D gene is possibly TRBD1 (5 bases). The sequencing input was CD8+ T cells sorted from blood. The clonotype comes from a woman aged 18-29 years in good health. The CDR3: CASSYGAPYEQYF. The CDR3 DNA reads TGTGCCAGCAGTTATGGGGCACCCTACGAGCAGTACTTC.